Each of the 17 T cell receptor beta chains below was sequenced from the same sample in a study of T cell repertoires in cytomegalovirus infection. TCRdb re-called the reads with MiXCR, one entry per CDR3 protein. The sample holds around 770,000 distinct CDR3 sequences, 25% to 35% seen once. Which antigens these TCRs recognize remains unknown. The specimen was cultured CD8+ T cells from PBMCs, collected from culture after CMV antigen stimulation. These receptors all come from a human donor in good health (CMV status not recorded). Some clones in this sample may be carry-over from other donors' samples.

This chain joins TRBV20-1 and TRBJ1-4; D is perhaps TRBD1 (6 bases). The CDR3 runs 14 residues. The V gene lost 6 bases and the J gene lost 0 bases, with 11 bases spanning the gap. In germline, CDR1 is DFQATT, CDR2 SNEGSKA (reference sequence). The CDR3 is CSAHRTATNEKLFF. The DNA of the CDR3 is TGCAGTGCCCACAGGACAGCAACTAATGAAAAACTGTTTTTT.

The chain has TRBV5-6 and TRBJ2-1, with 10 bases identical to TRBD1. Germline loops: CDR1 SGHDT, CDR2 YYEEEE. The CDR3 loop spans 16 amino acids. V lost 2 bases, J lost 8 bases, and 10 bases stayed unmatched. The CDR3 region has the DNA TGTGCCAGCAGCTTAGCCGGGACAGGGGATTTCGATGAGCAGTTCTTC. Protein sequence: CASSLAGTGDFDEQFF.

The chain carries TRBV19 and TRBJ1-6; a possible D gene is TRBD1 (5 bases). Germline V lookup: CDR1 LNHDA, CDR2 SQIVND (reference sequence). This CDR3 spans 15 amino acids. V lost 7 bases, J lost 9 bases, and 19 bases lay in between. The CDR3 DNA reads as TGTGCCAGTACCAACCAAGGATACGGGGCTTCACCCCTCCACTTT. It translates to CASTNQGYGASPLHF.

The sample holds one count of this clonotype. The V and J genes are TRBV18 and TRBJ2-3; D remains unclear. Germline-derived CDR1 and CDR2 are KGHSH and LQKENI. The CDR3 runs to 13 residues. V shed 2 bases and J shed 4 bases, with 7 bases lying between them. The CDR3: CASSPRPSDTQYF. CDR3 sequence (DNA): TGTGCCAGCTCACCAAGGCCGTCAGATACGCAGTATTTT.

This clonotype was recorded many times. The V gene is TRBV7-6, the J gene TRBJ2-5, with D possibly being TRBD2 (6 bases). The ends were cut back, 1 base at V and 1 base at J, with 13 bases in the middle. CDR1 and CDR2 from the germline V gene are SGHVS and FNYEAQ. The length of the CDR3 is 16 residues. CDR3 DNA sequence: TGTGCCAGCAGCTTAGATGTGGAGGGGAGCCAAGAGACCCAGTACTTC. Translation: CASSLDVEGSQETQYF.

This clonotype turned up a few times. The chain carries TRBV5-4 and TRBJ1-2; D might be TRBD1 (6 bases). Trimming removed 4 bases from V and 8 bases from J, with 15 bases in between. The CDR3 consists of 13 residues. CDR1 and CDR2 (germline): SGHNT, YYREEE (reference sequence). CDR3 sequence (DNA): TGTGCCAGCAGCGCTGGACAGTCTTACGGCTACACCTTC. Its translation is CASSAGQSYGYTF.

Here the CDR3 reads CASSYLVVYNEQFF. The CDR3 coding sequence is TGTGCCAGCAGTTACCTTGTAGTTTACAATGAGCAGTTCTTC. The gene calls are TRBV6-2 or TRBV6-3 and TRBJ2-1; D unresolved. Germline lookup yields CDR1 MNHEY and CDR2 SVGEGT. The CDR3 sequence is 14 residues long. V lost 2 bases and J 4 bases, leaving 9 bases between the germline ends.

This sequence joins TRBV24-1 and TRBJ2-1; TRBD1 or TRBD2 may be the D gene (5 bases each). CDR1 and CDR2 from the germline V gene are KGHDR and SFDVKD. V lost 3 bases and J lost 2, with 13 bases in between. The CDR3 runs 16 residues. The CDR3 DNA reads TGTGCCACCAGTGATATGGGACGCAATGCCTACAATGAGCAGTTCTTC. It yields the protein CATSDMGRNAYNEQFF.

The V call is TRBV9, the J call TRBJ1-2; D is uncertain. CDR3 length: 15 residues. Trimming took off 0 bases at V and 7 bases at J, with 16 bases between the two ends. Germline V gene lookup returns CDR1 SGDLS and CDR2 YYNGEE. This chain's CDR3 is CASSVGLQNLFGYTF. The CDR3 nucleotides are TGTGCCAGCAGCGTAGGACTGCAGAATCTATTTGGCTACACCTTC.

Remarks on this clonotype: A much larger clone sits a single nucleotide away, making a read error possible. V usage is TRBV7-6 and J usage is TRBJ1-1; D ambiguous. The CDR3 length is 13 residues. Germline assignment: CDR1 SGHVS and CDR2 FNYEAQ. In DNA form, the CDR3 reads TGTGCCAGCAGCTTAGCTAAGAGCACTAAAGCTTTCTTT. Amino acid sequence: CASSLAKSTKAFF.

The V gene is TRBV18, the J gene TRBJ2-1; 10 positions match TRBD2. Germline assignment: CDR1 KGHSH and CDR2 LQKENI. The CDR3 is made up of 16 amino acids. Germline trimming cut 3 bases from V and 6 bases from J; bases unmatched to any gene: 8. The CDR3 sequence is CASSPPSGGFSNEQFF. The CDR3, as DNA: TGTGCCAGCTCACCTCCTAGCGGGGGTTTCTCCAATGAGCAGTTCTTC.

A few counts support this clonotype. The V call is TRBV4-1, the J call TRBJ1-1; 7 nucleotides match TRBD1. Germline V gene sequence: CDR1 MGHRA, CDR2 YSYEKL. V shed 1 base and J 0 bases; nucleotides not matched to a gene: 2. This CDR3 comprises 15 residues. CDR3 in amino acids: CASSQGGQLNTEAFF. For the CDR3, the DNA is TGCGCCAGCAGCCAAGGGGGACAGCTGAACACTGAAGCTTTCTTT.

This clonotype was found a few times. The gene calls are TRBV4-1 and TRBJ2-1, with unresolved D. Deletions cut 0 bases from V and 0 bases from J, with 6 bases between. From germline, CDR1 is MGHRA and CDR2 YSYEKL. The CDR3 runs 15 residues. CDR3 sequence (DNA): TGCGCCAGCAGCCAAGAAATAGGCTCCTACAATGAGCAGTTCTTC. Protein: CASSQEIGSYNEQFF.

This clonotype came up many times. The rearrangement links TRBV7-2 to TRBJ2-3; the D call may be TRBD1 or TRBD2 (5 bases each). V dropped 4 bases and J dropped 10 bases, with 27 bases sitting between them. The germline V gene encodes CDR1 SGHTA and CDR2 FQGNSA. This CDR3 has 17 amino acids. Here the CDR3 DNA reads TGTGCCAGCAGCTATAGGATCGGGGTTAGAGGGGTCATCCCGCAGTATTTT. It translates to CASSYRIGVRGVIPQYF.

The sample holds a few counts of this clonotype. The chain joins TRBV2 to TRBJ2-2; D unclear. The germline V gene encodes CDR1 SNHLY and CDR2 FYNNEI. Trimming removed 10 bases at V and 4 bases at J, with 22 bases between. This CDR3 has 16 residues. CDR3 nucleotides: TGTGCCACCCCCCGGAGAGGAATGCGTGGCACCGGGGAGCTGTTTTTT. Amino acid sequence: CATPRRGMRGTGELFF.

This clonotype was counted only a few times. This chain joins TRBV28 and TRBJ2-3; D possibly corresponds to TRBD2 (5 bases). The CDR3 runs to 14 residues. Deletions cut 5 bases from V and 4 bases from J, with 13 bases between. Looked up from germline, CDR1 is MDHEN and CDR2 is SYDVKM. The CDR3 nucleotides are TGTGCCAGCAGTCGTGGCGGGTGGGCAGATACGCAGTATTTT. This encodes CASSRGGWADTQYF.

The chain carries TRBV7-6 and TRBJ1-4; D gene ambiguous. Germline CDR1 SGHVS, CDR2 FNYEAQ. The CDR3 length is 12 residues. Trimming left V 5 bases short and J 8 bases short, with 9 bases between. The CDR3 loop is CASSLIIEKLFF. CDR3 in DNA: TGTGCCAGCAGCCTTATTATAGAAAAACTGTTTTTT.